One sample yielded the 8 T cell receptor beta chains listed below, sequenced in a study of cytomegalovirus exposure and HLA in healthy donors. Sequenced by immunoSEQ multiplex PCR; TCRdb stores in-frame clones only, minus some. Among fewer than 200,000 clones listed, about 85% were seen once. Sequenced material: PBMCs. The receptors originated from a man between 18 and 29 years old in good health and CMV-seropositive.

V gene TRBV9 combines with J gene TRBJ2-1; no firm D call. The CDR3 runs to 13 residues. The V gene lost 6 bases and the J gene lost 5 bases, with 12 bases spanning the gap. The germline CDR1 and CDR2 sequences are SGDLS and YYNGEE. Here the CDR3 DNA reads TGTGCCAGCACGGCGGTAACAAACAATGAGCAGTTCTTC. Its protein is CASTAVTNNEQFF.

The genes are TRBV6-5 and TRBJ1-1, with D possibly being TRBD1 (5 bases). Germline V gene sequence: CDR1 MNHEY, CDR2 SVGAGI. This CDR3 contains 14 residues. V was pared by 6 bases and J by 0 bases, with 11 bases between. CDR3 residues: CASRETAMNTEAFF. CDR3 DNA: TGTGCCAGCAGGGAGACAGCTATGAACACTGAAGCTTTCTTT.

The J gene is TRBJ2-3, the V gene TRBV4-1, with D tentatively TRBD2 (6 bases). Germline V gives CDR1 MGHRA, CDR2 YSYEKL. The length of the CDR3 is 14 residues. V was pared by 8 bases and J by 2 bases, with 14 bases between. The CDR3 DNA sequence: TGCGCCAGCTCAAAACTAGCAATCACAGATACGCAGTATTTT. Translated, it gives CASSKLAITDTQYF.

The chain carries TRBV6-1 and TRBJ1-6; unclear D gene. Germline CDR1 is MNHNS and CDR2 is SASEGT. The CDR3 is made up of 14 amino acids. V was cut by 4 bases and J by 3 bases, with 7 bases left in between. The CDR3 is CASSVRDYNSPLHF. In DNA form, the CDR3 reads TGTGCCAGCAGTGTCCGGGACTATAATTCACCCCTCCACTTT.

V gene TRBV6-1 combines with J gene TRBJ2-3, with D maybe TRBD1 (6 bases). In germline, CDR1 is MNHNS, CDR2 SASEGT. This CDR3 spans 13 amino acids. V lost 8 bases and J 1 base, leaving 10 bases between the germline ends. In DNA form, the CDR3 reads TGTGCCAGCCAAGAGGGGGGCACAGATACGCAGTATTTT. Its translation: CASQEGGTDTQYF.

The chain links TRBV5-4 to TRBJ1-2; D is possibly TRBD1 (5 bases). CDR3 size: 12 residues. CDR1 and CDR2 (germline): SGHNT, YYREEE (reference sequence). V was pared by 7 bases and J by 1 base, with 8 bases between. CDR3 region: CASGGVNYGYTF. The CDR3 DNA is TGTGCCAGCGGGGGGGTTAACTATGGCTACACCTTC. The variable domain in full, completed from reference TRBV5-4 and TRBJ1-2, reads ETGVTQSPTHLIKTRGQQVTLRCSSQSGHNTVSWYQQALGQGPQFIFQYYREEENGRGNFPPRFSGLQFPNYSSELNVNALELDDSALYLCASGGVNYGYTFGSGTRLTVV.

V usage is TRBV9 and J usage is TRBJ2-3, with TRBD1 identical over 9 bases. Germline CDR1 SGDLS, CDR2 YYNGEE. This CDR3 has 15 amino acids. V lost 4 bases, J lost 5 bases, and 8 bases stayed unmatched. As DNA, the CDR3 is TGTGCCAGCAGCTTCTCCGGGACAGGGATAGATACGCAGTATTTT. This gives the protein CASSFSGTGIDTQYF.

The V and J genes are TRBV10-2 and TRBJ1-3; no reliable D call. Germline CDR1 and CDR2: WSHSY and SAAADI. This CDR3 is built from 14 residues. The V end was cut by 8 bases, the J end by 0 bases, with 11 bases between. The CDR3 spells CASLTPLSGNTIYF. The CDR3 DNA sequence: TGCGCCAGCCTCACTCCACTCTCTGGAAACACCATATATTTT.